The text below deals with one T cell receptor (beta chain). TCRdb re-analysed the 5' RACE reads in MiXCR, keeping a single row per CDR3 protein. In the table there are under 400,000 distinct CDR3 sequences, about 12% of which are singletons. There are 12 residues in the CDR3. Trimming cost V 3 bases and J 4 bases, with 6 bases left between them. The data were taken from a study of T cells after yellow fever vaccination. Sample: CD4+ T cells sorted from PBMCs, taken 15 days after the yellow fever booster vaccination. The sequence derives from a man aged 18 to 29 who received the YFV17D yellow fever vaccine. The rearrangement joins TRBV12-3 or TRBV12-4 to TRBJ1-2; D is ambiguous. CDR3 amino acids: CASSFYGYGYTF. The DNA for the CDR3 is TGTGCCAGCAGTTTCTATGGCTATGGCTACACCTTC.